The following is a T cell receptor (beta chain) sequence with its context. Per the study methods: It was from reference gene primer amplification that nucleated cell counts were estimated. Using immunoSEQ multiplex PCR, the repertoire was profiled, and TCRdb retains in-frame clones only, with some absent. That table is the source of V, J and clone size, and D and trimming were worked out from the DNA. The sample records about 250,000 clones, about 80% being singletons. This sample was taken from a study of blood T cell repertoires in COVID-19. Study-level background: Spain, Italy and the United States supplied samples that represented acute and convalescent COVID-19. In each case, the material was cDNA or gDNA derived from T cells, B-cell-depleted T cells, or PBMCs.

This clonotype was obtained from a man aged 50-59 years with active or convalescent COVID-19. The sequenced sample consisted of peripheral blood.

The CDR3 loop is CASGEGNNEKLFF. The CDR3 nucleotides read TGTGCCAGCGGGGAGGGGAATAATGAAAAACTGTTTTTT. This chain links TRBV6-5 with TRBJ1-4; a weak D match, TRBD1 (5 bases). The germline V gene has CDR1 MNHEY and CDR2 SVGAGI. This CDR3 has 13 residues. The germline V and J ends were trimmed by 8 bases and 4 bases, with 11 bases remaining between them.